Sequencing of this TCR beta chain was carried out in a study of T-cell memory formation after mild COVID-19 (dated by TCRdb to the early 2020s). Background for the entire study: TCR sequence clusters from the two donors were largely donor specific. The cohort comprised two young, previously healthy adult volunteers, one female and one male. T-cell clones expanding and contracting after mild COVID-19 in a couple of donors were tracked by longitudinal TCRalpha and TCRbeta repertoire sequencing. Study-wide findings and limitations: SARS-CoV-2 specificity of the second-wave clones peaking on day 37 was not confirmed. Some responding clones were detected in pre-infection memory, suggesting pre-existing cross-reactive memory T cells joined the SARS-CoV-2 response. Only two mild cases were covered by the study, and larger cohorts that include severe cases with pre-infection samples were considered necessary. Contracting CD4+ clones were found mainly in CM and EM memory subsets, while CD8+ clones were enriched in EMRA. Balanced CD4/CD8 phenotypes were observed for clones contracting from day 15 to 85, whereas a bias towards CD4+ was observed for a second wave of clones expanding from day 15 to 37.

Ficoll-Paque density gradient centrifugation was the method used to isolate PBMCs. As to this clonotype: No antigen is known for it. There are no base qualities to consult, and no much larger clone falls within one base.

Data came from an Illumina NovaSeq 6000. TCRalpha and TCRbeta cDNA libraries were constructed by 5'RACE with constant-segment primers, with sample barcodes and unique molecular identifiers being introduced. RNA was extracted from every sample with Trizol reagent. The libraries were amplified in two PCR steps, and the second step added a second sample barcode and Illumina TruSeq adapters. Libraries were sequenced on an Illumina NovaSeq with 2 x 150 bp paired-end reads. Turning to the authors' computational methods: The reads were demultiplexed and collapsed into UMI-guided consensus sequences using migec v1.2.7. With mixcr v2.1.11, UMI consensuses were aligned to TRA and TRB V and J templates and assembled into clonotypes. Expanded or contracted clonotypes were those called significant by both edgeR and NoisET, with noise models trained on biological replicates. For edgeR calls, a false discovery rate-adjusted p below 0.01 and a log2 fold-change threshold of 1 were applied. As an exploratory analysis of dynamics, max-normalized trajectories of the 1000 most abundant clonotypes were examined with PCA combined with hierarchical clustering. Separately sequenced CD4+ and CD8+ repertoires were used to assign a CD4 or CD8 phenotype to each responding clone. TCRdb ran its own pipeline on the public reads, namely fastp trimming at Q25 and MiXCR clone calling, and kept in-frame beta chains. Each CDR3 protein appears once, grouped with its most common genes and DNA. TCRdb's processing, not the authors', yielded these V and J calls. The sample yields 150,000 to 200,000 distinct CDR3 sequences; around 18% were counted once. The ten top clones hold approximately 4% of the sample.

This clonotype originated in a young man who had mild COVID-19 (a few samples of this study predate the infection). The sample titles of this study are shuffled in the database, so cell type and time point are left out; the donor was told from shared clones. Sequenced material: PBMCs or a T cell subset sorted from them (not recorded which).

The nucleotide sequence reads TGTGCCAGCAGCCGACTGGGGACACCGTACAATGAGCAGTTCTTC. It is translated as CASSRLGTPYNEQFF. Recombination joined TRBV27 with TRBJ2-1, with TRBD1 perhaps the D gene, on 6 matching bases. Measured from the cysteine to the phenylalanine, the CDR3 is 15 residues long. Of the read, only the CDR3 DNA is kept; its 45 bases are in frame from base 1. V drops 6 bases and J drops 4 bases, leaving 16 bases in between. Per the germline V gene (reference sequence), MNHEY is the CDR1 and SMNVEV is the CDR2.